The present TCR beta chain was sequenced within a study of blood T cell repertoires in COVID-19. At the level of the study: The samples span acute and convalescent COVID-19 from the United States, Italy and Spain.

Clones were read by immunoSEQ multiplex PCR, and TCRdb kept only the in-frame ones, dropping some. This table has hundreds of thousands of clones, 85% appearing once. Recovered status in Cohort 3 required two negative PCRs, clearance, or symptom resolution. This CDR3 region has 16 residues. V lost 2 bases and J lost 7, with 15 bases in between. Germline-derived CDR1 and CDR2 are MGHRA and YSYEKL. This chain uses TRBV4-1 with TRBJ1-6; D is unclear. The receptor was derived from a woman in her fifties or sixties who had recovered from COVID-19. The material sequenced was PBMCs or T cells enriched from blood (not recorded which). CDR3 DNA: TGCGCCAGCAGCCAACCCGGTGGAGGGTCCAATTCACCCCTCCACTTT. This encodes CASSQPGGGSNSPLHF.